A single sample is the source of the 20 T cell receptor beta chains below, sequenced in a study of identical twins. Each CDR3 protein gets one entry after TCRdb re-called the 5' RACE reads with MiXCR. The profile covers hundreds of thousands of distinct CDR3 sequences, with more than 9% appearing a single time and 6% to 9% taken by the ten largest. Another study also made use of these data, one on yellow fever vaccine responses in identical twins.

Specimen: CD8+ T cells sorted from blood. The receptors here all came from a woman younger than 30 in good health.

This chain uses TRBV2 with TRBJ1-5; 10 bases are shared with TRBD1. The trim removed 3 bases at V and 0 bases at J, leaving 5 bases unmatched. CDR3 length: 17 amino acids. Germline V gives CDR1 SNHLY, CDR2 FYNNEI. CDR3 coding DNA: TGTGCCAGCAGTGACGGGACAGGGGACCTTAGCAATCAGCCCCAGCATTTT. Protein sequence: CASSDGTGDLSNQPQHF.

In its sample, this clonotype was seen a few times. J is TRBJ2-1 and V is TRBV19; the match to TRBD1 covers 9 bases. V lost 7 bases to trimming and J lost 6 bases; unmatched junction nucleotides: 7. Germline V lookup: CDR1 LNHDA, CDR2 SQIVND (reference sequence). This CDR3 has 14 residues. CDR3: CASTPGTGINEQFF. In DNA, the CDR3 is TGTGCCAGTACCCCCGGGACAGGGATCAATGAGCAGTTCTTC. The full variable domain, completed using reference TRBV19 and TRBJ2-1, is DGGITQSPKYLFRKEGQNVTLSCEQNLNHDAMYWYRQDPGQGLRLIYYSQIVNDFQKGDIAEGYSVSREKKESFPLTVTSAQKNPTAFYLCASTPGTGINEQFFGPGTRLTVL.

This clonotype was detected only a few times. V gene TRBV2 combines with J gene TRBJ2-1; possibly TRBD1 for D (5 bases). The CDR3 extends over 13 amino acids. V lost 3 bases and J lost 5, with 8 bases in between. The germline V gene encodes CDR1 SNHLY and CDR2 FYNNEI. The CDR3 region is CASSDDSNNEQFF. The CDR3 nucleotides read TGTGCCAGCAGTGACGACAGTAACAATGAGCAGTTCTTC. Looking up the rest from reference TRBV2 and TRBJ2-1 gives the full variable domain: EPEVTQTPSHQVTQMGQEVILRCVPISNHLYFYWYRQILGQKVEFLVSFYNNEISEKSEIFDDQFSVERPDGSNFTLKIRSTKLEDSAMYFCASSDDSNNEQFFGPGTRLTVL.

The genes are TRBV12-3 or TRBV12-4 and TRBJ2-3; 12 bases match TRBD1. Trimming at V came to 2 bases and at J to 5 bases, leaving 5 bases not matched to a gene. The CDR3 length is 16 residues. CDR3: CASSLRGQGAEDTQYF. The CDR3, as DNA: TGTGCCAGCAGTTTAAGGGGACAGGGGGCAGAAGATACGCAGTATTTT.

The rearrangement links TRBV5-6 to TRBJ2-7; 10 nucleotides line up with TRBD1. The CDR3 loop spans 15 amino acids. The germline V gene has CDR1 SGHDT and CDR2 YYEEEE. Germline trimming cut 4 bases from V and 2 bases from J; bases unmatched to any gene: 6. The CDR3 is CASSDGTGDTYEQYV. CDR3 DNA sequence: TGTGCCAGCAGCGACGGGACAGGGGATACCTACGAGCAGTACGTC.

The V gene is TRBV11-2, the J gene TRBJ2-2; a weak D match, TRBD1 (6 bases). V was pared by 8 bases and J by 7 bases, with 23 bases between. The germline gives CDR1 SGHAT, CDR2 FQNNGV. The CDR3 consists of 16 residues. The CDR3 coding sequence is TGTGCCAGCTTAGCTTATCCGGACAGCCCTGTCGGGGAGCTGTTTTTT. It encodes CASLAYPDSPVGELFF.

The chain couples TRBV7-9 to TRBJ1-2; 7 bases are shared with TRBD1. Germline trimming cut 7 bases from V and 5 bases from J; bases unmatched to any gene: 10. This CDR3 comprises 14 residues. Germline lookup yields CDR1 SEHNR and CDR2 FQNEAQ (reference sequence). The chain's CDR3 is CASNDGGQKYGYTF. The CDR3 coding sequence is TGTGCCAGCAACGATGGGGGACAGAAATATGGCTACACCTTC.

The rearrangement joins TRBV11-2 to TRBJ2-7, with a weak D call TRBD2 (5 bases). In germline, CDR1 is SGHAT, CDR2 FQNNGV. This CDR3 spans 15 amino acids. The ends were cut back, 1 base at V and 5 bases at J, with 15 bases in the middle. CDR3 sequence: CASSLALAGLDEQYV. In DNA, the CDR3 is TGTGCCAGCAGCTTAGCTCTAGCCGGCCTGGACGAGCAGTACGTC.

The chain uses TRBV10-2 and TRBJ2-1; 8 positions agree with TRBD2. This CDR3 has 16 amino acids. Germline CDR1 and CDR2: WSHSY and SAAADI. Losses at the gene ends were 4 bases for V and 6 bases for J; bases not matched to a gene: 11. The DNA for the CDR3 is TGCGCCAGCAGTGTTTTGGAGGGACTAGACGGCAATGAGCAGTTCTTC. This sequence encodes CASSVLEGLDGNEQFF.

The chain joins TRBV2 to TRBJ2-3; 9 positions match TRBD2. The ends lost 2 bases at V and 2 bases at J; junction bases unmatched: 5. The CDR3 is made up of 16 amino acids. Germline V gene sequence: CDR1 SNHLY, CDR2 FYNNEI. CDR3 DNA sequence: TGTGCCAGCAGTGAATGGGGCGGGGGGGCCACAGATACGCAGTATTTT. This codes for CASSEWGGGATDTQYF.

This chain joins TRBV7-6 and TRBJ2-6; 9 positions match TRBD1. This CDR3 has 18 amino acids. Germline V gene sequence: CDR1 SGHVS, CDR2 FNYEAQ. V was pared by 3 bases and J by 3 bases, with 9 bases of the junction left unmatched. This CDR3 reads CASSFGTGRSVGANVLTF. DNA for the CDR3: TGTGCCAGCAGCTTCGGGACAGGGAGGAGCGTTGGGGCCAACGTCCTGACTTTC.

This clonotype was observed a few times. The chain combines TRBV3-1 with TRBJ1-4, with D perhaps TRBD1 (6 bases). This CDR3 has 18 residues. V lost 2 bases and J lost 10, with 26 bases in between. Germline V gene sequence: CDR1 LGHDT, CDR2 YNNKEL (reference sequence). CDR3 in DNA: TGTGCCAGCAGCCAAACGCTTAAGGGACACCTGTTTTGGGGAAAACTGTTTTTT. Amino acid sequence: CASSQTLKGHLFWGKLFF.

This clonotype has a count of ten or more. The chain employs TRBV7-9 and TRBJ2-3, with D hard to call. Trimming cost V 4 bases and J 3 bases, with 8 bases left between them. CDR1 is SEHNR and CDR2 is FQNEAQ in the germline V gene (reference sequence). The CDR3 runs to 13 residues. The CDR3 loop is CASSSVGTDTQYF. CDR3 coding DNA: TGTGCCAGCAGCTCGGTTGGTACAGATACGCAGTATTTT.

There are a few counts of this clonotype. The V gene is TRBV27, the J gene TRBJ2-3; possible D gene TRBD2, 6 bases. This CDR3 is built from 15 residues. CDR1 MNHEY and CDR2 SMNVEV come from the germline V gene (reference sequence). Deletions cut 2 bases from V and 6 bases from J, with 15 bases between. The CDR3 region is CASSLVGLLGDTQYF. The DNA of the CDR3 is TGTGCCAGCAGTTTAGTGGGACTCCTAGGGGATACGCAGTATTTT.

The CDR3 loop reads CASSQVGGSGTQYF. CDR3 DNA: TGCGCCAGCAGCCAAGTGGGGGGATCGGGGACCCAGTACTTC. The chain carries TRBV4-1 and TRBJ2-5; D is possibly TRBD2 (6 bases). The germline V gene has CDR1 MGHRA and CDR2 YSYEKL. The CDR3 contains 14 residues. Trimming took 1 base from V and 7 from J, leaving 13 bases between them.

The chain uses TRBV29-1 and TRBJ2-4; D may match TRBD1 or TRBD2 (5 bases each). Germline loops: CDR1 SQVTM, CDR2 ANQGSEA. This CDR3 region has 12 residues. The V end was cut by 3 bases, the J end by 7 bases, with 10 bases between. The CDR3 DNA is TGCAGCGTTGAGGGGCGAGGGAACATTCAGTACTTC. Protein sequence: CSVEGRGNIQYF.

The table lists this clonotype with a few counts. The genes are TRBV12-3 or TRBV12-4 and TRBJ2-6, with D maybe TRBD1 (5 bases). CDR3 length: 17 residues. Trimming stripped 5 bases from V and 1 base from J, with 15 bases between. Here the CDR3 reads CASSPVKNRSGANVLTF. The CDR3 nucleotides read TGTGCCAGCAGTCCCGTCAAGAACAGGTCTGGGGCCAACGTCCTGACTTTC.

This rearrangement joins TRBV28 to TRBJ2-3, with D maybe TRBD2 (5 bases). The germline V gene has CDR1 MDHEN and CDR2 SYDVKM. Trimming shortened V by 5 bases and J by 0 bases, and 9 bases separated the two germline ends. This CDR3 contains 14 residues. CDR3 region: CASSIGLSTDTQYF. Here the CDR3 DNA reads TGTGCCAGCAGTATCGGACTCAGCACAGATACGCAGTATTTT.

This clonotype was observed once. V usage is TRBV12-3 or TRBV12-4 and J usage is TRBJ2-3, with D uncertain. This CDR3 has 12 amino acids. V was cut by 5 bases and J by 14 bases, with 17 bases left in between. The CDR3 DNA reads as TGTGCCAGCAGTCCGAATAGGGAAAACCGGTATTTT. It encodes CASSPNRENRYF.

The CDR3 is CSARVGAPQFF. For the CDR3, the DNA is TGCAGTGCTAGAGTCGGGGCCCCACAGTTCTTC. This sequence joins TRBV20-1 and TRBJ2-1, with D perhaps being TRBD1 or TRBD2 (5 bases each). The germline gives CDR1 DFQATT, CDR2 SNEGSKA (reference sequence). There are 11 residues in the CDR3. Trimming cost V 1 base and J 13 bases, with 11 bases left between them.